The source of this TCR beta chain is a study of blood T cell repertoires in COVID-19. The method was immunoSEQ multiplex PCR; TCRdb's version includes in-frame clones alone and lacks a portion of them. This table has about 330,000 clones, 65% to 90% appearing once. Germline CDR1 reads SGHRS; CDR2 reads YFSETQ. V dropped 3 bases and J dropped 2; count of bases not matched to a gene: 3. The CDR3 is made up of 14 amino acids. This TCR was sampled from a woman aged 18-29 years who had recovered from COVID-19. This chain links TRBV5-1 with TRBJ2-7, with TRBD1 matching over 9 bases. Sequenced input: PBMCs or T cells enriched from blood (not recorded which). The chain's CDR3 is CASSSGQGTYEQYF. The CDR3 coding sequence is TGCGCCAGCAGCTCGGGACAGGGAACCTACGAGCAGTACTTC.